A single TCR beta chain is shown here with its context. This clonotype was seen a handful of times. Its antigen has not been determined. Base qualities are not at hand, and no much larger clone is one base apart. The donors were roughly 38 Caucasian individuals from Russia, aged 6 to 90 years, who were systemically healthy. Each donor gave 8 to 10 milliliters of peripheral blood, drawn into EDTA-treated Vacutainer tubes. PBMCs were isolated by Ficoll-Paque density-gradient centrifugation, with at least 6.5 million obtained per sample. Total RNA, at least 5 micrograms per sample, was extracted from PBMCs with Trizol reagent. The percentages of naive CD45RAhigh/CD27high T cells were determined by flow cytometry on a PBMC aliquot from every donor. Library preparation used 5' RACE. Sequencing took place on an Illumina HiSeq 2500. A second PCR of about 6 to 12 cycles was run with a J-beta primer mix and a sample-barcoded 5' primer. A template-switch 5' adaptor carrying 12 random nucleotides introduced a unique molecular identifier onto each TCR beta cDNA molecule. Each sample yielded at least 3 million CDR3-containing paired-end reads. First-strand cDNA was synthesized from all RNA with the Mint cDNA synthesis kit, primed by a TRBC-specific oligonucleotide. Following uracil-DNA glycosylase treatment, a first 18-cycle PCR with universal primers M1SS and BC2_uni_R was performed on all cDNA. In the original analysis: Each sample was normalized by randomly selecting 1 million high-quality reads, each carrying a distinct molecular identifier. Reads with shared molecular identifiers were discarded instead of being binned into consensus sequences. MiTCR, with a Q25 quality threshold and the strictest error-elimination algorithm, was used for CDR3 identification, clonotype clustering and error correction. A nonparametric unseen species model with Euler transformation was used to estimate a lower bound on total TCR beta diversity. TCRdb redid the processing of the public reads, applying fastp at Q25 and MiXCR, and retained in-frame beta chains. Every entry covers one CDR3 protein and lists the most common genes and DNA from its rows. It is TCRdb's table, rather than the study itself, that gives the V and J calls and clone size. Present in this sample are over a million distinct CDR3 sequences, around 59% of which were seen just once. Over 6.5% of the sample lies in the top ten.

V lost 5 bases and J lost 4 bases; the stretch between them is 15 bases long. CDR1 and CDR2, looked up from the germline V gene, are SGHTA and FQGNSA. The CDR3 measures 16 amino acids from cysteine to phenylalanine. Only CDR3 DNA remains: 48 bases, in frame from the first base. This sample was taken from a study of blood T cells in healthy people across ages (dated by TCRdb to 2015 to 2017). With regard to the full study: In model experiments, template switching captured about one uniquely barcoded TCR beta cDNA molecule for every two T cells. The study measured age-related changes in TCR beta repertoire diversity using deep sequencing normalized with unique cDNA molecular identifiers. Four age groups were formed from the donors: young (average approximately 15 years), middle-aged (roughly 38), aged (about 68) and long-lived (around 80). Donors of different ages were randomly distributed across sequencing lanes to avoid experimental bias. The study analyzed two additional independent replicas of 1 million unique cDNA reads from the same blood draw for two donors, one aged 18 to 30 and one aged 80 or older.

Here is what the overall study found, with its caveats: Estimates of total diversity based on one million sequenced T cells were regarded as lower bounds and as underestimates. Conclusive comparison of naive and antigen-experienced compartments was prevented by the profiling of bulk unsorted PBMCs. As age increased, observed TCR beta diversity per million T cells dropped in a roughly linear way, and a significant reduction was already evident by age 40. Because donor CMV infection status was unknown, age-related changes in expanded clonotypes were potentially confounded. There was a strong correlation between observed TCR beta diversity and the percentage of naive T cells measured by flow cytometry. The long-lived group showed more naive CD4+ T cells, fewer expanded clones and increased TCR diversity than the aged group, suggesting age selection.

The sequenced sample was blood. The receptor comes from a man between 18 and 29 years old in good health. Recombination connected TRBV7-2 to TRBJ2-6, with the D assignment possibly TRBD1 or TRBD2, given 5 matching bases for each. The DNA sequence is TGTGCCAGCAGCACGGACGGGGACGGAGGGGCCAACGTCCTGACTTTC. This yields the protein CASSTDGDGGANVLTF. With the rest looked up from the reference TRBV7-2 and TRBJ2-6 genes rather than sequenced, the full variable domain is GAGVSQSPSNKVTEKGKDVELRCDPISGHTALYWYRQSLGQGLEFLIYFQGNSAPDKSGLPSDRFSAERTGGSVSTLTIQRTQQEDSAVYLCASSTDGDGGANVLTFGAGSRLTVL.